Shown below are 3 T cell receptor beta chains from a single sample sequenced in a study of T cell changes during pregnancy in multiple sclerosis. The method was immunoSEQ multiplex PCR; TCRdb's version includes in-frame clones alone and lacks a portion of them. The sample contains 25,000 to 35,000 clones, around 90% of which appear only once. The source was CD8+ T cells from peripheral blood mononuclear cells, collected in the first trimester of pregnancy. These receptors all stem from a female donor with multiple sclerosis, enrolled in a pregnancy study.

This clone was seen only a few times. Other DNA sequences in this sample translate to the same CDR3. J is TRBJ2-1 and V is TRBV27; 11 bases align to TRBD1. CDR1 and CDR2 (germline): MNHEY, SMNVEV (reference sequence). This CDR3 is 14 amino acids long. The V and J ends lost 5 bases and 5 bases, in that order; junction bases with no gene match: 2. The CDR3 nucleotides are TGTGCCAGCAGTGGACAGGGGGCTCACAATGAGCAGTTCTTC. This sequence encodes CASSGQGAHNEQFF.

The chain links TRBV4-1 to TRBJ2-3; 9 nucleotides match TRBD1. The V gene end was trimmed by 3 bases and the J gene end by 1 base; junction bases not matched to a gene: 14. Germline assignment: CDR1 MGHRA and CDR2 YSYEKL. The CDR3 extends over 19 amino acids. In DNA, the CDR3 is TGCGCCAGCAGCCACCAAGGACAGGGGAGACGTGACGGCACAGATACGCAGTATTTT. Its translation: CASSHQGQGRRDGTDTQYF.

The chain carries TRBV5-6 and TRBJ2-2; D is undetermined. Germline lookup yields CDR1 SGHDT and CDR2 YYEEEE. Trimming stripped 2 bases from V and 7 bases from J, with 6 bases between. CDR3 length: 12 amino acids. DNA of the CDR3: TGTGCCAGCAGCTTTTATCTCGGGGAGCTGTTTTTT. Translation gives CASSFYLGELFF.